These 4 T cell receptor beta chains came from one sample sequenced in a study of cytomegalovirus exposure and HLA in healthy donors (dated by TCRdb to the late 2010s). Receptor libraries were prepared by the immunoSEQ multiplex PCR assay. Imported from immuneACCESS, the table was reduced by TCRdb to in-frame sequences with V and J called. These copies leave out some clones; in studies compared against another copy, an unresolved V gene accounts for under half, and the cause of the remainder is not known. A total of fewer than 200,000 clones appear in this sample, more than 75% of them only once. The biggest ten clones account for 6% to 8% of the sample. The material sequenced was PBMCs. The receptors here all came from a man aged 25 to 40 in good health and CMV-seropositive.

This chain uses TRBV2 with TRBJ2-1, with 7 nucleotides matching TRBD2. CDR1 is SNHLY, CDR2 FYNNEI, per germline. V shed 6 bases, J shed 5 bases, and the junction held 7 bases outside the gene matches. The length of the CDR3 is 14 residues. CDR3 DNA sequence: TGTGCCAGCAGCGACCGGGACTACAACAATGAGCAGTTCTTC. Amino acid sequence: CASSDRDYNNEQFF.

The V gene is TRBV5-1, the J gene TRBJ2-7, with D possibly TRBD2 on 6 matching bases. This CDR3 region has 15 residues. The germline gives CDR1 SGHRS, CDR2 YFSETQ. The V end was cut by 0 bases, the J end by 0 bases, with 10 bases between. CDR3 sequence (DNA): TGCGCCAGCAGCTTGGACGTCGGGAGCTCCTACGAGCAGTACTTC. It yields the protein CASSLDVGSSYEQYF.

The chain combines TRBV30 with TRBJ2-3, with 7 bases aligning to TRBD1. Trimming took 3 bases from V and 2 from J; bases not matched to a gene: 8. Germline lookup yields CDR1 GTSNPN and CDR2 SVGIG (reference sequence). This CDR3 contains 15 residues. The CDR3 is CAWRDTGAITDTQYF. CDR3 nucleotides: TGTGCCTGGAGGGATACAGGGGCGATCACAGATACGCAGTATTTT.

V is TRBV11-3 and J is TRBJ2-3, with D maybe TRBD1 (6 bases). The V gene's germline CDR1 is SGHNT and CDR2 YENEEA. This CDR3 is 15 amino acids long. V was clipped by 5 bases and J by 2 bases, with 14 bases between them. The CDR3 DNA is TGTGCCAGCAGCCCGGACAGTTCTAACACAGATACGCAGTATTTT. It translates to CASSPDSSNTDTQYF.